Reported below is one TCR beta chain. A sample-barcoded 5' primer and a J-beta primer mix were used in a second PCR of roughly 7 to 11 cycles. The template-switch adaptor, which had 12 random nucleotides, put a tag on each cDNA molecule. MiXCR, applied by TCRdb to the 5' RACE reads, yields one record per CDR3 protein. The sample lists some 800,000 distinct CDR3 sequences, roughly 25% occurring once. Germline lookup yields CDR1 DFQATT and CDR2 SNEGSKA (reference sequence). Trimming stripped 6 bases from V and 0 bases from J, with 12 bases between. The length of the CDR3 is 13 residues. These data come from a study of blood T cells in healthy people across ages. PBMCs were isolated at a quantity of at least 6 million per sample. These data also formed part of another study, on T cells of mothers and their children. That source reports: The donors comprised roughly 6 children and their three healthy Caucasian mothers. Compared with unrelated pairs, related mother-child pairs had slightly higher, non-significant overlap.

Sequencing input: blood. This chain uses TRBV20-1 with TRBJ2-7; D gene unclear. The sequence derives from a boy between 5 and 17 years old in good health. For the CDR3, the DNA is TGCAGTGCCCCCCTAGGCCACTCCTACGAGCAGTACTTC. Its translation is CSAPLGHSYEQYF.